The present TCR beta chain was sequenced within a study of T cell repertoires in cytomegalovirus infection. Study-level information: HLA-B-restricted CMV epitopes that are well studied, plus recently identified HLA-C-restricted ones, were used by the study.

TCRdb re-derived calls from the reads in MiXCR, one entry per CDR3 protein. This table holds around 800,000 distinct CDR3 sequences, 32% found once. Germline CDR1 and CDR2: SGHAT and FQNNGV. The CDR3 sequence is 15 residues long. The junction had 3 bases not matched to a gene; V was cut back by 0 bases and J by 5 bases. Details on this clonotype: Its cognate antigen is unknown.

General study points: CMV-specific TCR beta clonotypes restricted by HLA-C dominated the ex vivo response.

The sample consisted of cultured CD8+ T cells from PBMCs, taken from culture after CMV antigen stimulation. This sequence was found in a human donor in good health (CMV status not recorded). Some clones in this sample may be carry-over from other donors' samples. J is TRBJ2-5 and V is TRBV11-2; 10 bases are a match to TRBD2. CDR3 nucleotide sequence: TGTGCCAGCAGCTTAGACCTAGCGGGGGCTGAGACCCAGTACTTC. Its translation: CASSLDLAGAETQYF.